A selection of T cell receptor beta chains follows, all from one sample in a study of CD8 T cells in Susac syndrome. TCRdb fed the immunoSEQ multiplex PCR reads into MiXCR, producing one record per CDR3 protein. The sample has hundreds of thousands of distinct CDR3 sequences, roughly 85% seen once. What was sequenced was CD8+ T cells from PBMCs. The origin of the receptors is a human donor with multiple sclerosis. Both conserved end residues are part of each CDR3. D genes are given only for firm matches. Expanded clones get a size class; other rows say once, few or many, or leave the size out.

cdr3_aa	cdr3_nt	d_call	clone_size	j_call	v_call
CASSSSAVQGLNTGELFF	TGTGCCAGCAGCTCATCCGCGGTTCAGGGTCTGAACACCGGGGAGCTGTTTTTT	.	.	TRBJ2-2	TRBV7-9
CASSDSAEAFF	TGTGCCAGCAGTGACTCTGCAGAAGCTTTCTTT	.	.	TRBJ1-1	TRBV2
CASSVATSGTSNEQFF	TGTGCCAGCAGCGTAGCTACCTCTGGGACCAGCAATGAGCAGTTCTTC	.	.	TRBJ2-1	TRBV9
CASSFWRQGAIWGNTIYF	TGTGCCAGCAGCTTCTGGAGACAGGGGGCCATTTGGGGAAACACCATATATTTT	TRBD1	.	TRBJ1-3	TRBV7-8
CASSLPPSALADYGYTF	TGTGCCAGCAGCCTACCCCCCTCGGCCCTGGCGGACTATGGCTACACCTTC	.	once	TRBJ1-2	TRBV5-4
CAWSGGRGSDEQYF	TGTGCCTGGAGTGGGGGAAGGGGATCCGACGAGCAGTACTTC	.	.	TRBJ2-7	TRBV30
CASSLSWGSNNQPQHF	TGTGCCAGCAGCTTAAGCTGGGGATCGAACAATCAGCCCCAGCATTTT	.	once	TRBJ1-5	TRBV7-7
CASSYGTSGGNEQFF	TGTGCCAGCAGTTATGGGACTAGCGGGGGGAATGAGCAGTTCTTC	TRBD2	.	TRBJ2-1	TRBV6-5
CASSLFRGGYGYTF	TGTGCCAGCAGTTTATTCCGGGGAGGCTATGGCTACACCTTC	.	once	TRBJ1-2	TRBV27
CASSTGGAGNTEAFF	TGTGCCAGTAGTACAGGGGGCGCCGGGAACACTGAAGCTTTCTTT	TRBD1	.	TRBJ1-1	TRBV19
CASSQLTSGGYNEQFF	TGCGCCAGCAGCCAACTAACTAGCGGGGGATACAATGAGCAGTTCTTC	TRBD2	once	TRBJ2-1	TRBV4-1
CASSPQASSYNEQFF	TGTGCCAGCAGCCCTCAGGCCAGCTCCTACAATGAGCAGTTCTTC	.	.	TRBJ2-1	TRBV7-9
CASSRGTSGNEQFF	TGTGCCAGCAGCCGCGGAACTAGCGGGAATGAGCAGTTCTTC	TRBD2	.	TRBJ2-1	TRBV27
CASSSSTSSYNEQFF	TGTGCCAGCAGCTCATCGACTAGCAGCTACAATGAGCAGTTCTTC	TRBD2	.	TRBJ2-1	TRBV12-3/TRBV12-4
CASTEREGLDTQYF	TGTGCCAGCACGGAGCGGGAGGGCCTAGATACGCAGTATTTT	TRBD2	.	TRBJ2-3	TRBV12-3/TRBV12-4
CASSEGLNTEAFF	TGTGCCAGCAGTGAGGGGTTGAACACTGAAGCTTTCTTT	.	few	TRBJ1-1	TRBV2
CSAAPGGQEYNEQFF	TGCAGCGCCGCCCCAGGGGGACAGGAATACAATGAGCAGTTCTTC	TRBD1	.	TRBJ2-1	TRBV29-1
CATSRSGGGYNEQFF	TGTGCCACCAGCAGATCTGGGGGGGGTTACAATGAGCAGTTCTTC	TRBD2	.	TRBJ2-1	TRBV15
CATSRDQGVIDLF	TGTGCCACCAGCAGAGATCAAGGGGTAATCGATCTCTTC	.	.	TRBJ2-1	TRBV15
CASSLGQDYSYEQYF	TGTGCCAGCAGTTTAGGCCAGGACTATTCCTACGAGCAGTACTTC	.	.	TRBJ2-7	TRBV28
CAWIEGEDQETQYF	TGTGCCTGGATTGAGGGGGAAGACCAAGAGACCCAGTACTTC	.	.	TRBJ2-5	TRBV30
CASSESQFVVSYGYTF	TGCGCCAGCAGTGAGTCTCAATTTGTGGTTTCCTATGGCTACACCTTC	.	.	TRBJ1-2	TRBV10-2
CASTALGVIGVYEQFF	TGTGCCAGCACCGCGTTGGGGGTGATTGGTGTTTATGAGCAGTTCTTC	.	.	TRBJ2-1	TRBV27
CASGLYDEQYF	TGTGCTAGTGGTTTGTACGACGAGCAGTACTTC	.	.	TRBJ2-7	TRBV12-5
CASSLGAATNEKLFF	TGTGCCAGCAGCTTAGGGGCCGCAACTAATGAAAAACTGTTTTTT	.	few	TRBJ1-4	TRBV7-9
CASSSSGTGQETQYF	TGTGCCAGCAGTTCTTCCGGGACAGGACAAGAGACCCAGTACTTC	TRBD1	.	TRBJ2-5	TRBV12-3/TRBV12-4
CASSIGTAAEAFF	TGTGCCAGTAGTATAGGGACAGCCGCTGAAGCTTTCTTT	.	.	TRBJ1-1	TRBV19
CASSPEFGAYNEQFF	TGTGCCAGCAGCCCCGAATTCGGGGCCTACAATGAGCAGTTCTTC	.	.	TRBJ2-1	TRBV7-9
CASSPRQGSNTGELFF	TGTGCCAGCAGCCCTCGACAGGGGTCCAACACCGGGGAGCTGTTTTTT	TRBD1	.	TRBJ2-2	TRBV7-3
CASSESEGTEAFF	TGCGCCAGCAGTGAGTCAGAGGGCACTGAAGCTTTCTTT	.	.	TRBJ1-1	TRBV10-2
CASRGTGNSRETQYF	TGTGCCAGCCGCGGGACAGGGAATTCACGAGAGACCCAGTACTTC	TRBD1	.	TRBJ2-5	TRBV27
CASSLGAGGSFTPYNEQFF	TGTGCCAGCAGCTTAGGAGCGGGGGGGTCCTTTACCCCCTACAATGAGCAGTTCTTC	TRBD2	.	TRBJ2-1	TRBV7-9
CASSHRGQGDSPLHF	TGTGCCAGCAGTCACAGGGGACAGGGGGATTCACCCCTCCACTTT	TRBD1	.	TRBJ1-6	TRBV7-8
CASSVIGQNEGAFF	TGTGCCAGCAGCGTCATCGGACAGAACGAGGGGGCTTTCTTT	.	.	TRBJ1-1	TRBV9
CATAWGSKKTQYF	TGTGCCACCGCTTGGGGGTCGAAGAAGACCCAGTACTTC	.	.	TRBJ2-5	TRBV6-5
CASSPVRGSGRDQETQYF	TGTGCCAGCAGCCCGGTTAGGGGGAGCGGGAGGGATCAAGAGACCCAGTACTTC	TRBD2	.	TRBJ2-5	TRBV7-9
CASSTNSDGQGEPDTQYF	TGTGCCAGCAGTACGAATTCGGACGGGCAGGGAGAGCCAGATACGCAGTATTTT	.	.	TRBJ2-3	TRBV6-1
CASSPGGNQPQHF	TGTGCCAGCAGTCCGGGAGGTAATCAGCCCCAGCATTTT	.	.	TRBJ1-5	TRBV27
CASSQEGGQFYEQYF	TGTGCCAGCAGCCAAGAGGGAGGCCAGTTCTACGAGCAGTACTTC	.	.	TRBJ2-7	TRBV3-1
CSAPASGNTIYF	TGCAGTGCGCCGGCCAGCGGAAACACCATATATTTT	.	.	TRBJ1-3	TRBV20-1
CSVDLGVHGYTF	TGCAGCGTTGATTTGGGGGTTCATGGCTACACCTTC	.	.	TRBJ1-2	TRBV29-1
CSVEVPRLGTGELFF	TGCAGCGTTGAAGTTCCCAGGTTAGGGACCGGGGAGCTGTTTTTT	.	.	TRBJ2-2	TRBV29-1
CAWALAFSTDTQYF	TGTGCCTGGGCCCTGGCTTTTAGCACAGATACGCAGTATTTT	.	.	TRBJ2-3	TRBV30
CASSSDGYYGYTF	TGTGCCAGCAGTTCCGACGGGTACTATGGCTACACCTTC	.	.	TRBJ1-2	TRBV7-9
CASSYSTLRWVGELFF	TGTGCCAGCAGTTACTCGACCCTACGGTGGGTCGGGGAGCTGTTTTTT	.	.	TRBJ2-2	TRBV6-5
CASSLWGQNTGELFF	TGCGCCAGCAGCTTGTGGGGACAGAACACCGGGGAGCTGTTTTTT	.	.	TRBJ2-2	TRBV5-1
CASSPEGRFSYEQYF	TGTGCCAGCAGTCCCGAAGGGAGATTTAGCTACGAGCAGTACTTC	.	.	TRBJ2-7	TRBV27
CASSLLAGGLYNEQFF	TGTGCCAGCAGCTTACTAGCGGGAGGTTTATACAATGAGCAGTTCTTC	TRBD2	.	TRBJ2-1	TRBV27
CASSYPPGQTNYGYTF	TGTGCCAGCAGTTACCCACCGGGACAGACTAACTATGGCTACACCTTC	TRBD1	.	TRBJ1-2	TRBV6-2/TRBV6-3
CASSVGDSPDTEAFF	TGTGCCAGCAGCGTAGGGGACAGCCCCGACACTGAAGCTTTCTTT	TRBD1	.	TRBJ1-1	TRBV5-5
CASSSRSGPYNEQFF	TGTGCCAGTAGTAGCCGCTCAGGGCCTTACAATGAGCAGTTCTTC	.	.	TRBJ2-1	TRBV19
CASSGDRGLVGELFF	TGTGCCAGCAGTGGGGACAGGGGGCTTGTCGGGGAGCTGTTTTTT	TRBD1	.	TRBJ2-2	TRBV6-5
CASSLRTGVNTEAFF	TGCGCCAGCAGCTTGCGGACAGGAGTGAACACTGAAGCTTTCTTT	TRBD1	.	TRBJ1-1	TRBV5-1
CASSQEVLSYEQYF	TGTGCCAGCAGCCAAGAAGTTCTTTCCTACGAGCAGTACTTC	.	.	TRBJ2-7	TRBV3-1
CASSYQGIEQYF	TGTGCCAGCAGTTACCAGGGGATCGAGCAGTACTTC	.	.	TRBJ2-7	TRBV6-5
CSARGRLDTEAFF	TGCAGTGCTAGGGGACGCTTGGACACTGAAGCTTTCTTT	.	.	TRBJ1-1	TRBV20-1
CASSLVGSGETQYF	TGTGCCAGCAGCTTAGTGGGTAGCGGGGAGACCCAGTACTTC	TRBD2	.	TRBJ2-5	TRBV7-9
CAWSDPLSGGYLSQYF	TGTGCCTGGAGTGACCCCCTCAGCGGGGGCTACCTTTCTCAGTACTTC	TRBD2	.	TRBJ2-7	TRBV30